This TCR beta chain came from a study of regulatory T cells in long-lasting Graves disease. V shed 0 bases and J shed 0 bases, with 13 bases lying between them. The germline V gene encodes CDR1 DFQATT and CDR2 SNEGSKA (reference sequence). This CDR3 has 16 residues. Study-wide findings and caveats: Examination was confined to peripheral blood, excluding thyroid tissue.

The TCR beta library used iRepertoire HTBI primers with Arm-PCR amplification of CDR3. Via MiXCR, TCRdb re-called the multiplex PCR reads, giving one row per CDR3 protein. The sample contains around 500,000 distinct CDR3 sequences, roughly 13% of which appear only once. As for time point: newly diagnosed GD, antithyroid drugs for less than 3 months. Extracted RNA from PBMCs served as the source of the TCR library. This clonotype was observed at least ten times. Its antigen is unknown. This sample also belongs to another study, concerning T cells in Graves' hyperthyroidism and ophthalmopathy. According to that study: Within blood appeared most thyroid clonotypes that had expanded above 0.001. Separating ophthalmopathy from stable hyperthyroidism was achieved by a 13 V-J model.

The sample in question was peripheral blood mononuclear cells (PBMCs), obtained at new diagnosis, from a patient treated with antithyroid drugs. The TCR comes from a man in his thirties or forties with Graves disease. The chain couples TRBV20-1 to TRBJ2-3; D possibly corresponds to TRBD2 (6 bases). The CDR3 DNA reads TGCAGTGCTAGAGATGCGGGGAAAACTAGCACAGATACGCAGTATTTT. As protein: CSARDAGKTSTDTQYF.